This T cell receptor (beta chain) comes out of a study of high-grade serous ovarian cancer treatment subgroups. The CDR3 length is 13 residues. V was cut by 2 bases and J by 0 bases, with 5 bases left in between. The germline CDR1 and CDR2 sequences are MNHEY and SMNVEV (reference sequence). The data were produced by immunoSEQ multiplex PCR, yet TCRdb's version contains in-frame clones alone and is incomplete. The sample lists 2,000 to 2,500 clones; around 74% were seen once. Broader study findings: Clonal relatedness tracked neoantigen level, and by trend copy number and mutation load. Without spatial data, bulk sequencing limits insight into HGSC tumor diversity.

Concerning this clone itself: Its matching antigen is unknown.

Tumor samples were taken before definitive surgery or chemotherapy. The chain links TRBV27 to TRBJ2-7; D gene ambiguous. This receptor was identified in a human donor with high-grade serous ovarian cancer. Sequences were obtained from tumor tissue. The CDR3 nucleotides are TGTGCCAGCAGTTTAGGAATCTCCTACGAGCAGTACTTC. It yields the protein CASSLGISYEQYF.